The 20 T cell receptor beta chains in this list originate from one sample, sequenced in a study of T cells in Graves' hyperthyroidism and ophthalmopathy. TCR beta CDR3 region amplification was performed from RNA transcripts. HTBI primers were the set used in a first-round RT-PCR of the TCR CDR3. TCRdb passed the multiplex PCR reads through MiXCR, listing each CDR3 protein once. The table records about 510,000 distinct CDR3 sequences, about 46% of them present only once. Sequenced input: peripheral blood or thyroid tissue (not recorded which). Source of these receptors: an adult woman with Graves' disease, either hyperthyroidism or ophthalmopathy (not recorded which).

This clonotype was seen many times. This chain joins TRBV5-1 and TRBJ2-7; the match to TRBD1 covers 7 bases. CDR3 length: 15 residues. With 0 bases clipped from V and 0 bases from J, the junction kept 3 bases outside the gene matches. Germline CDR1 and CDR2: SGHRS and YFSETQ. This CDR3 is CASSLVGQSSYEQYF. CDR3 coding DNA: TGCGCCAGCAGCTTGGTGGGACAGAGCTCCTACGAGCAGTACTTC.

This clonotype was recorded once. This rearrangement joins TRBV5-1 to TRBJ1-2; 10 nucleotides line up with TRBD1. Germline V lookup: CDR1 SGHRS, CDR2 YFSETQ. V lost 3 bases to trimming and J lost 8 bases; unmatched junction nucleotides: 1. The CDR3 totals 12 residues. The CDR3 DNA follows: TGCGCCAGCAGCTGGGACAGGGGAGGCTACACCTTC. As protein: CASSWDRGGYTF. Full variable domain (rest looked up from reference TRBV5-1 and TRBJ1-2): KAGVTQTPRYLIKTRGQQVTLSCSPISGHRSVSWYQQTPGQGLQFLFEYFSETQRNKGNFPGRFSGRQFSNSRSEMNVSTLELGDSALYLCASSWDRGGYTFGSGTRLTVV.

This chain joins TRBV10-2 and TRBJ1-1, with TRBD1 identical over 8 bases. CDR3 length equals 14 residues. Per germline, CDR1 WSHSY and CDR2 SAAADI. Germline trimming cut 6 bases from V and 4 bases from J; bases unmatched to any gene: 7. CDR3 sequence reads: CASRTGEASTEAFF. For the CDR3, the DNA is TGCGCCAGCAGGACAGGGGAGGCGAGCACTGAAGCTTTCTTT.

This clonotype showed up many times. V gene TRBV7-9 combines with J gene TRBJ2-7; D gene uncertain. V was pared by 5 bases and J by 0 bases, with 14 bases between. Germline CDR1 is SEHNR and CDR2 is FQNEAQ (reference sequence). The CDR3 contains 15 residues. CDR3 DNA sequence: TGTGCCAGCAGCCCCCCTTCGGGTAGCTCCTACGAGCAGTACTTC. This gives the protein CASSPPSGSSYEQYF. Supplemented by reference TRBV7-9 and TRBJ2-7, the full variable domain reads DTGVSQNPRHKITKRGQNVTFRCDPISEHNRLYWYRQTLGQGPEFLTYFQNEAQLEKSRLLSDRFSAERPKGSFSTLEIQRTEQGDSAMYLCASSPPSGSSYEQYFGPGTRLTVT.

The chain couples TRBV15 to TRBJ2-7; weak D call: TRBD2 (5 bases). Germline V lookup: CDR1 LNHNV, CDR2 YYDKDF (reference sequence). There are 14 residues in the CDR3. V was cut by 5 bases and J by 6 bases, with 17 bases left in between. The CDR3 DNA reads TGTGCCACCAGCTGGCGACTTGAGGGTGGCGAGCAGTACTTC. It encodes CATSWRLEGGEQYF.

The table lists this clonotype with many counts. The rearrangement uses TRBV5-1 and TRBJ1-2, with D hard to call. The V end lost 3 bases, the J end lost 0 bases, and 12 bases lay between the germline ends. The CDR3 is 15 amino acids. Per germline, CDR1 SGHRS and CDR2 YFSETQ. In nucleotides, the CDR3 is TGCGCCAGCAGCTCGAAGGACCGAGCTAACTATGGCTACACCTTC. Residues: CASSSKDRANYGYTF.

The gene calls are TRBV2 and TRBJ1-6; D gene uncertain. V was clipped by 3 bases and J by 13 bases, with 10 bases between them. Germline CDR1 SNHLY, CDR2 FYNNEI. CDR3 size: 12 residues. The CDR3 DNA reads TGTGCCAGCAGTGAGTTTAACATTCCCCTCCACTTT. It is translated as CASSEFNIPLHF. The whole variable domain, remainder taken from reference TRBV2 and TRBJ1-6, is EPEVTQTPSHQVTQMGQEVILRCVPISNHLYFYWYRQILGQKVEFLVSFYNNEISEKSEIFDDQFSVERPDGSNFTLKIRSTKLEDSAMYFCASSEFNIPLHFGNGTRLTVT.

This clonotype was detected many times. The gene calls are TRBV11-2 and TRBJ1-2; D not resolved. Looked up from germline, CDR1 is SGHAT and CDR2 is FQNNGV. V lost 7 bases, J lost 7 bases, and 19 bases lay in between. This CDR3 spans 14 amino acids. CDR3 in DNA: TGTGCCAGCACCTCAACCCGGGGAAGCGGTGGCTACACCTTC. Its translation is CASTSTRGSGGYTF.

The chain uses TRBV9 and TRBJ1-1; unclear D gene. The CDR3 totals 14 residues. Trimming pared 0 bases from V and 4 bases from J, leaving 10 bases between. The germline CDR1 and CDR2 sequences are SGDLS and YYNGEE. The CDR3: CASSVVGMGTEAFF. The CDR3 nucleotides are TGTGCCAGCAGCGTAGTAGGGATGGGCACTGAAGCTTTCTTT.

V is TRBV5-1 and J is TRBJ2-7; 7 nucleotides agree with TRBD2. This CDR3 region has 14 residues. Germline V gene data show CDR1 as SGHRS and CDR2 as YFSETQ. The junction had 8 bases not matched to a gene; V was cut back by 4 bases and J by 4 bases. The CDR3 bases are TGCGCCAGCAGCCCGTTAGATAGCGGGTACGAGCAGTACTTC. Translation gives CASSPLDSGYEQYF.

Many counts were recorded for this clonotype. V usage is TRBV14 and J usage is TRBJ2-5; 8 positions agree with TRBD2. CDR1 is SGHDN, CDR2 FVKESK, per germline. The CDR3 runs 17 residues. V lost 1 base to trimming and J lost 1 base; unmatched junction nucleotides: 8. In DNA, the CDR3 is TGTGCCAGCAGCCAAGGTCTAGCGGGCGTAATCCAAGAGACCCAGTACTTC. This translates into CASSQGLAGVIQETQYF.

The chain is built from TRBV7-9 and TRBJ2-7; 8 bases align to TRBD2. This CDR3 is 17 amino acids long. Germline V gene data show CDR1 as SEHNR and CDR2 as FQNEAQ (reference sequence). V shed 5 bases, J shed 2 bases, and the junction held 14 bases outside the gene matches. In DNA, the CDR3 is TGTGCCAGCAGCCTAGGTCCGGCTAGCGGGTCAGCCTACGAGCAGTACTTC. This gives the protein CASSLGPASGSAYEQYF.

This clonotype was detected a few times. The chain recombines TRBV7-9 with TRBJ2-7; D gene ambiguous. Looked up from germline, CDR1 is SEHNR and CDR2 is FQNEAQ (reference sequence). The CDR3 is 14 residues long. Trimming shortened V by 5 bases and J by 1 base, and 12 bases separated the two germline ends. CDR3: CASSVVYGSYEQYF. The CDR3 region has the DNA TGTGCCAGCAGCGTCGTGTATGGGTCCTACGAGCAGTACTTC.

The chain is built from TRBV4-1 and TRBJ1-1; TRBD1 matches 9 bases. Germline assignment: CDR1 MGHRA and CDR2 YSYEKL. The CDR3 sequence is 14 residues long. The V segment lost 3 bases and the J segment 6 bases; nucleotides outside the gene matches: 5. CDR3 nucleotides: TGCGCCAGCAGCCAGGGACAGGGTTTGTCTGAAGCTTTCTTT. Translation: CASSQGQGLSEAFF.

Details on this clonotype: Without the conserved terminal phenylalanine or tryptophan, this CDR3 likely stems from a read error. V usage is TRBV7-2 and J usage is TRBJ1-1; D is possibly TRBD1 (6 bases). The germline V and J ends were trimmed by 0 bases and 5 bases, with 10 bases remaining between them. The CDR3 is 14 residues long. The V gene's germline CDR1 is SGHTA and CDR2 FQGNSA. CDR3 protein: CASSLAGRGTEAFL. CDR3 nucleotide sequence: TGTGCCAGCAGCTTAGCGGGGAGGGGGACTGAAGCTTTCCTT.

In this sample, this clonotype turned up a few times. The V and J genes are TRBV4-2 and TRBJ1-6; 8 bases fit TRBD1. CDR1 is LGHNA, CDR2 YNFKEQ, per germline. Germline trimming cut 0 bases from V and 11 bases from J; bases unmatched to any gene: 15. The CDR3 is 18 amino acids. This chain's CDR3 is CASSQELVGQGGSAPLHF. The DNA for the CDR3 is TGTGCCAGCAGCCAAGAATTAGTCGGACAGGGTGGCTCTGCACCCCTCCACTTT.

The chain links TRBV29-1 to TRBJ1-5, with D tentatively TRBD1 (6 bases). CDR3 size: 13 residues. With 4 bases removed from V and 7 bases from J, the gap between germline ends came to 14 bases. Germline CDR1 SQVTM, CDR2 ANQGSEA. The CDR3 protein is CSVATGSYQPQHF. The DNA of the CDR3 is TGCAGCGTTGCGACAGGTTCATACCAGCCCCAGCATTTT.

Details on this clonotype: The DNA is omitted, as the CDR3 cannot be located on it reliably, and the CDR3 follows TCRdb's listing. The chain carries TRBV29-1 and TRBJ2-5; the D call in the table, TRBD1, was not verified against the DNA. Germline V lookup: CDR1 SQVTM, CDR2 ANQGSEA. Termini included, the CDR3 measures 20 amino acids. The CDR3 spells CNVVAGGNSGYTFGSGTQYF.

This clonotype was counted between two and nine times. A much larger clone lies a single base off, so this may be a read error. As the CDR3 is not closed by the conserved phenylalanine or tryptophan, this likely results from a read error. The V and J genes are TRBV2 and TRBJ1-2; no clear D gene. Trimming shortened V by 3 bases and J by 5 bases, and 7 bases separated the two germline ends. The CDR3 has 12 amino acids. The germline V gene has CDR1 SNHLY and CDR2 FYNNEI. The CDR3 loop reads CASSDVYYGYTS. In DNA form, the CDR3 reads TGTGCCAGCAGTGACGTGTATTATGGCTACACCTCC.

This clonotype was picked up many times. This chain connects TRBV5-1 to TRBJ1-1; D perhaps matches TRBD1 (5 bases). Trimming took 3 bases from V and 3 from J, leaving 15 bases between them. This CDR3 has 15 residues. The V gene's germline CDR1 is SGHRS and CDR2 YFSETQ. The DNA for the CDR3 is TGCGCCAGCAGCTCCCCGGAAGGAGGGGACACTGAAGCTTTCTTT. As protein: CASSSPEGGDTEAFF.